The 22 T cell receptor beta chains below come from one sample, sequenced in a study of shared clonotypes between healthy human individuals. The table came from immunoSEQ multiplex PCR; TCRdb's copy has only in-frame clones and leaves some out. The sample has approximately 500,000 clones; roughly 80% are singletons. The sequencing input was PBMCs. Source of these receptors: a woman in her thirties or forties in good health. Some clones in this sample may be carry-over from other donors' samples.

This chain uses TRBV7-9 with TRBJ2-7; 9 bases are a match to TRBD1. This CDR3 is 16 amino acids long. CDR1 is SEHNR and CDR2 is FQNEAQ in the germline V gene (reference sequence). Trimming at V came to 0 bases and at J to 7 bases, leaving 10 bases not matched to a gene. DNA of the CDR3: TGTGCCAGCAGCTTAGCGCCGGGACAGGGAATGGGGGAGCAGTACTTC. It encodes CASSLAPGQGMGEQYF.

This chain links TRBV6-1 with TRBJ2-7; 7 positions match TRBD1. Germline V lookup: CDR1 MNHNS, CDR2 SASEGT. The CDR3 spans 14 residues. The J segment lost 3 bases and the V segment lost 3 bases, leaving 5 bases of the junction unmatched. CDR3 protein: CASSEPGTVYEQYF. In nucleotides, the CDR3 is TGTGCCAGCAGTGAGCCCGGGACAGTCTACGAGCAGTACTTC.

On this clone itself: This likely traces to a read error, being one base from a far larger clone. This chain links TRBV6-1 with TRBJ2-6, with D perhaps matching TRBD2 (5 bases). The CDR3 covers 16 residues. From germline, CDR1 is MNHNS and CDR2 SASEGT. V lost 2 bases to trimming and J lost 0 bases, with 8 bases between them. CDR3 sequence: CASSESDFSGANVLTF. In DNA form, the CDR3 reads TGTGCCAGCAGTGAATCGGACTTCTCTGGGGCCAACGTCCTGACTTTC.

V usage is TRBV5-1 and J usage is TRBJ1-1; no definite D call. The CDR3 sequence is 13 residues long. V was trimmed by 0 bases and J by 8 bases, leaving 11 bases between them. The V gene's germline CDR1 is SGHRS and CDR2 YFSETQ. CDR3 sequence: CASSLDSFDEAFF. The CDR3 bases are TGCGCCAGCAGCTTGGATTCGTTCGACGAAGCTTTCTTT.

The rearrangement joins TRBV6-1 to TRBJ2-7, with 12 nucleotides matching TRBD2. Germline V gives CDR1 MNHNS, CDR2 SASEGT. Trimming at V came to 0 bases and at J to 5 bases, leaving 5 bases not matched to a gene. CDR3 length: 16 residues. CDR3 DNA sequence: TGTGCCAGCAGTGAAGCGAGACTAGCGGGAGCCGACGAGCAGTACTTC. Translated, it gives CASSEARLAGADEQYF.

The genes are TRBV6-5 and TRBJ2-5, with TRBD2 matching 7 bases. Germline CDR1 reads MNHEY; CDR2 reads SVGAGI. The V gene end was trimmed by 0 bases and the J gene end by 1 base; junction bases not matched to a gene: 5. CDR3 length: 16 amino acids. CDR3 in amino acids: CASSYSASGIQETQYF. The CDR3 nucleotides are TGTGCCAGCAGTTACTCAGCTAGCGGCATCCAAGAGACCCAGTACTTC.

V is TRBV27 and J is TRBJ2-2; D might be TRBD1 (5 bases). With 5 bases removed from V and 5 bases from J, the gap between germline ends came to 9 bases. The CDR3 has 13 amino acids. Germline assignment: CDR1 MNHEY and CDR2 SMNVEV (reference sequence). The DNA for the CDR3 is TGTGCCAGCAGTCCATCAGGGACCGGGGAGCTGTTTTTT. It codes for CASSPSGTGELFF.

Of note for this clone: A far larger clone is only one base removed, so a read error is likely. The chain links TRBV4-1 to TRBJ2-1; D possibly corresponds to TRBD2 (6 bases). The CDR3 loop spans 16 amino acids. The V gene's germline CDR1 is MGHRA and CDR2 YSYEKL. The CDR3 spells CASSSFRGSSYNEQLF. The DNA of the CDR3 is TGCGCCAGCAGCAGTTTCCGGGGGAGCTCCTACAATGAGCAGCTCTTC.

Comments on this clone: A far larger clone is a single base away, which makes a read error likely. The DNA is omitted, as the CDR3 cannot be located on it reliably, and the CDR3 follows TCRdb's listing. The J gene is TRBJ1-1, the V gene TRBV29-1. CDR1 SQVTM and CDR2 ANQGSEA come from the germline V gene. The CDR3 is made up of 14 amino acids, end residues included. CDR3 amino acids: CSVATGAANTEALF.

The gene calls are TRBV7-8 and TRBJ2-5; 9 bases are shared with TRBD2. Germline CDR1 SGHVS, CDR2 FQNEAQ. V was clipped by 0 bases and J by 3 bases; unmatched bases: 11. The CDR3 sequence is 18 residues long. The CDR3 DNA sequence: TGTGCCAGCAGCTTAGCTCCTACTCTAGCGGGGTATAAAGAGACCCAGTACTTC. Protein: CASSLAPTLAGYKETQYF.

This clone was seen a few times. The chain combines TRBV9 with TRBJ2-7, with TRBD1 identical over 7 bases. This CDR3 contains 17 residues. Germline V CDR1 and CDR2: SGDLS, YYNGEE. Germline trimming cut 0 bases from V and 5 bases from J; bases unmatched to any gene: 14. CDR3 bases: TGTGCCAGCAGCGTAGGTTTAGTTGGAGACAGGGCCCACGAGCAGTACTTC. Its translation is CASSVGLVGDRAHEQYF.

In DNA form, the CDR3 reads TGTGCCAGCTCACCACCGGGAGGGCTCGTCTACGAGCAGTACTTC. This sequence encodes CASSPPGGLVYEQYF. This sequence joins TRBV18 and TRBJ2-7, with 7 bases aligning to TRBD2. With 0 bases clipped from V and 3 bases from J, the junction kept 5 bases outside the gene matches. This CDR3 is 15 amino acids long. Germline V gives CDR1 KGHSH, CDR2 LQKENI.

The chain employs TRBV9 and TRBJ2-1; D is perhaps TRBD1 or TRBD2 (6 bases each). Trimming removed 0 bases at V and 7 bases at J, with 14 bases between. Germline values: CDR1 SGDLS, CDR2 YYNGEE. This CDR3 comprises 15 residues. The CDR3 sequence is CASSVGGGKENEQFF. CDR3 DNA sequence: TGTGCCAGCAGCGTAGGAGGGGGGAAGGAGAATGAGCAGTTCTTC.

The V and J genes are TRBV7-2 and TRBJ2-7, with D possibly TRBD2 on 5 matching bases. This CDR3 has 12 amino acids. Trimming removed 4 bases at V and 4 bases at J, with 8 bases between. Germline lookup yields CDR1 SGHTA and CDR2 FQGNSA. DNA for the CDR3: TGTGCCAGCAGCTGGTCGGGGTACGAGCAGTACTTC. It translates to CASSWSGYEQYF.

This clone was detected only a few times. The rearrangement links TRBV6-5 to TRBJ1-1; D unclear. The CDR3 length is 11 residues. Trimming pared 6 bases from V and 1 base from J, leaving 3 bases between. Germline V gene lookup returns CDR1 MNHEY and CDR2 SVGAGI. CDR3 coding DNA: TGTGCCAGCAGCAAGAACACTGAAGCTTTCTTT. It translates to CASSKNTEAFF.

Concerning this clone itself: This likely reflects a read error, since a far larger clone is one base away. The V call is TRBV2, the J call TRBJ2-7; D gene uncertain. Trimming removed 3 bases from V and 1 base from J, with 10 bases in between. From germline, CDR1 is SNHLY and CDR2 FYNNEI. The CDR3 is 14 amino acids. This chain's CDR3 is CASSEAGHSYEQYF. The DNA of the CDR3 is TGTGCCAGCAGTGAGGCAGGTCATTCCTACGAGCAGTACTTC.

V usage is TRBV28 and J usage is TRBJ2-3; 7 nucleotides agree with TRBD2. The CDR3 is 13 residues long. Trimming at V came to 7 bases and at J to 7 bases, leaving 8 bases not matched to a gene. Germline loops: CDR1 MDHEN, CDR2 SYDVKM. CDR3 in amino acids: CASNRPLANTQYF. CDR3 nucleotides: TGTGCCAGCAACCGTCCACTAGCGAATACGCAGTATTTT.

This clone was recorded only once. V is TRBV29-1 and J is TRBJ2-7, with 10 bases aligning to TRBD2. Matching the DNA end better, TRBJ2-5 makes the J call doubtful. Germline CDR1 reads SQVTM; CDR2 reads ANQGSEA. The CDR3 runs to 15 residues. The CDR3 spells CSVGASGSILETQYF. The CDR3 coding sequence is TGCAGCGTGGGGGCTAGCGGGAGTATTTTGGAGACCCAGTACTTC.

The chain couples TRBV19 to TRBJ1-4; TRBD1 matches at 7 bases. Germline V lookup: CDR1 LNHDA, CDR2 SQIVND (reference sequence). V trimming: 4 bases; J trimming: 8 bases; junction bases outside the gene matches: 7. This CDR3 is 14 amino acids long. Here the CDR3 DNA reads TGTGCCAGTAGTAGAGACAGGGAGTTAGAAAAACTGTTTTTT. Amino acid sequence: CASSRDRELEKLFF.

This chain connects TRBV6-5 to TRBJ1-1, with D unclear. Germline values: CDR1 MNHEY, CDR2 SVGAGI. The CDR3 spans 15 residues. V was pared by 1 base and J by 6 bases, with 15 bases between. The DNA of the CDR3 is TGTGCCAGCAGTTACTGGGTAGGATCGGCATCTGAAGCTTTCTTT. This sequence encodes CASSYWVGSASEAFF.

The V call is TRBV28, the J call TRBJ2-3; 7 bases map to TRBD1. Trimming removed 6 bases from V and 0 bases from J; junction bases left unmatched: 0. The germline V gene encodes CDR1 MDHEN and CDR2 SYDVKM. The CDR3 loop spans 13 amino acids. The CDR3 DNA reads TGTGCCAGCAGGGACAGGAGCACAGATACGCAGTATTTT. Amino acids: CASRDRSTDTQYF.

The chain uses TRBV2 and TRBJ2-3; unclear D gene. V was trimmed by 1 base and J by 4 bases, leaving 3 bases between them. CDR3 length equals 12 residues. In germline, CDR1 is SNHLY, CDR2 FYNNEI. The CDR3: CASSEVSDTQYF. The CDR3 bases are TGTGCCAGCAGTGAAGTTTCAGATACGCAGTATTTT.